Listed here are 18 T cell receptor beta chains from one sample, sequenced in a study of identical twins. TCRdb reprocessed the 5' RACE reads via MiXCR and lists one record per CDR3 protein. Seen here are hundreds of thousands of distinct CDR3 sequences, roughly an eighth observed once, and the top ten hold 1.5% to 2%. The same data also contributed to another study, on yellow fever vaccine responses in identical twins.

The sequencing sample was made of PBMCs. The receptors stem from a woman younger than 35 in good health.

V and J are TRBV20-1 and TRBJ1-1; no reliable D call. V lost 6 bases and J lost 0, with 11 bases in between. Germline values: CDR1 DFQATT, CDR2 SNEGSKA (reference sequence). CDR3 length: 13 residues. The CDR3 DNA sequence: TGCAGTGCCAAAGATCTACTGAACACTGAAGCTTTCTTT. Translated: CSAKDLLNTEAFF.

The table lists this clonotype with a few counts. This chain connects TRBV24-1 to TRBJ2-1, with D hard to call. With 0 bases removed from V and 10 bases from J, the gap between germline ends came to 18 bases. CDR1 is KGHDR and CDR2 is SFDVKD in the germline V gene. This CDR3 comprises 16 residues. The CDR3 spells CATSDLGKGPSEEQFF. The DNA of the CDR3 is TGTGCCACCAGTGATTTGGGGAAAGGGCCCTCGGAAGAGCAGTTCTTC.

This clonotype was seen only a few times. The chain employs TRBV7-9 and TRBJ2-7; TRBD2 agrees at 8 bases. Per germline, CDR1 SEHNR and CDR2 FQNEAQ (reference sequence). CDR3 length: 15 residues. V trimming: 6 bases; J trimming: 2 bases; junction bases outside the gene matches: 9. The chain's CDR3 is CASRSSGGLPYEQYF. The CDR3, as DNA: TGTGCCAGCAGGTCCAGCGGGGGCCTGCCCTACGAGCAGTACTTC.

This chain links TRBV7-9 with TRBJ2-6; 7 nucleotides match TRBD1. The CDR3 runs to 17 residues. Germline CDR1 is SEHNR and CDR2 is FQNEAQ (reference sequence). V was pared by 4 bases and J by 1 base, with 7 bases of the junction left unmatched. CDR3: CASSYETGRSGANVLTF. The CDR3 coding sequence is TGTGCCAGCAGCTATGAGACAGGGCGGTCTGGGGCCAACGTCCTGACTTTC.

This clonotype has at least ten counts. In DNA form, the CDR3 reads TGCAGTGCCCCCAGACTAGCGGGGAGCACAGATACGCAGTATTTT. Translation: CSAPRLAGSTDTQYF. The chain is built from TRBV20-1 and TRBJ2-3, with 11 bases that match TRBD2. This CDR3 spans 15 amino acids. CDR1 and CDR2 (germline): DFQATT, SNEGSKA (reference sequence). V lost 6 bases and J lost 0; bases outside the gene matches: 5.

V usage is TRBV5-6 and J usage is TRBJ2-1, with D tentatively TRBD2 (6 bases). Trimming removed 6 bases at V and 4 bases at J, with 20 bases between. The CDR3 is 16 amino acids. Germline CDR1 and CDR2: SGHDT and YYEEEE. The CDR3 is CASTGGPDTVYNEQFF. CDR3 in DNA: TGTGCCAGCACCGGGGGTCCAGATACCGTTTACAATGAGCAGTTCTTC.

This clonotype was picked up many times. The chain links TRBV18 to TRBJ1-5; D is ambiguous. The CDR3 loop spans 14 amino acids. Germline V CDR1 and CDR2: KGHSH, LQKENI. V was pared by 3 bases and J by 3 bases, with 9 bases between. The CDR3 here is CASSPTGNNQPQHF. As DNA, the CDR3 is TGTGCCAGCTCACCTACCGGGAACAATCAGCCCCAGCATTTT.

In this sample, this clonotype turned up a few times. The CDR3 nucleotides are TGTGCCAGCAGCTTAAGCGGGAGCCGGGAGACCCAGTACTTC. Protein: CASSLSGSRETQYF. The rearrangement joins TRBV7-9 to TRBJ2-5; TRBD2 aligns across 8 bases. The J segment lost 5 bases and the V segment lost 2 bases, leaving 4 bases of the junction unmatched. The CDR3 has 14 residues. Germline CDR1 and CDR2: SEHNR and FQNEAQ (reference sequence).

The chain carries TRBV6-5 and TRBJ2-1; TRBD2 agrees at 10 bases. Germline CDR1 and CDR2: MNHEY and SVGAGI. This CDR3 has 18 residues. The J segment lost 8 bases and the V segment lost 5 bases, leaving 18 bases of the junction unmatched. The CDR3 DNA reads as TGTGCCAGCAGTCACCCGCTCCGGCTAGCGGGAGTTACGTATGAGCAGTTCTTC. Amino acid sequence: CASSHPLRLAGVTYEQFF.

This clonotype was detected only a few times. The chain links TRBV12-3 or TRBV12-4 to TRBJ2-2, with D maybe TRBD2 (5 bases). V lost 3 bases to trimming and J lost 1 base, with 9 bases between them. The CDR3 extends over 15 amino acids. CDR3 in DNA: TGTGCCAGCAGTTTGCGGGCCCTGAACACCGGGGAGCTGTTTTTT. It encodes CASSLRALNTGELFF.

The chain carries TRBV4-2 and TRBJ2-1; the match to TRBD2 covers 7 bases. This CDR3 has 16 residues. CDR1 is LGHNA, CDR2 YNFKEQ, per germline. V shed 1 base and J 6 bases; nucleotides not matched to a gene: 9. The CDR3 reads CASSQVILANTNEQFF. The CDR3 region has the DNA TGTGCCAGCAGCCAAGTTATACTAGCGAACACCAATGAGCAGTTCTTC.

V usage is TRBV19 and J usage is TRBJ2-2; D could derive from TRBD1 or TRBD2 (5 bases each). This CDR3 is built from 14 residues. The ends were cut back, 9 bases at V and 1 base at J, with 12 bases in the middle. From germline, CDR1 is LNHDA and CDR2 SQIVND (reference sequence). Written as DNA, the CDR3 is TGTGCCAGCACATGGGACCAGAACACCGGGGAGCTGTTTTTT. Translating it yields CASTWDQNTGELFF.

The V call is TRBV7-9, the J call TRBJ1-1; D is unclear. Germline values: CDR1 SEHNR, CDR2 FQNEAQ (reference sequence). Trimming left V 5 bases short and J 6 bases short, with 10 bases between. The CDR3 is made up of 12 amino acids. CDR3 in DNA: TGTGCCAGCAGCCGGACGGCCCCTGAAGCTTTCTTT. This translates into CASSRTAPEAFF.

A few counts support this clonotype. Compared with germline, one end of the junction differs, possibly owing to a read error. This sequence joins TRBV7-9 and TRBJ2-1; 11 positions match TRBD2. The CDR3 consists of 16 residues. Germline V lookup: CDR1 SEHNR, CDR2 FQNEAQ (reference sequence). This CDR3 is CASEGSSRLAGWRGVF. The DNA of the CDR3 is TGTGCCAGCGAGGGTTCTTCGAGACTAGCGGGATGGAGAGGGGTCTTC.

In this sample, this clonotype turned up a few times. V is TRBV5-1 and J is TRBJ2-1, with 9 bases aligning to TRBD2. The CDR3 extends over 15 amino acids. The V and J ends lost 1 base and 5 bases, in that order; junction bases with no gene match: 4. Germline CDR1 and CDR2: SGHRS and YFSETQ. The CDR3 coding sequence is TGCGCCAGCAGCTTGACAGCGGGAGGCCACAATGAGCAGTTCTTC. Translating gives CASSLTAGGHNEQFF.

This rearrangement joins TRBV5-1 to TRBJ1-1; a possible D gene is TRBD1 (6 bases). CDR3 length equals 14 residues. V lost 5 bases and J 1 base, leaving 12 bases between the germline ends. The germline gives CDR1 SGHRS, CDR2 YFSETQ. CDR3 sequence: CASSPQGENTEAFF. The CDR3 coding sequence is TGCGCCAGCAGTCCACAGGGAGAGAACACTGAAGCTTTCTTT.

CDR3 region: CASREAGGTDDTQYF. CDR3 in DNA: TGTGCCAGCAGGGAAGCGGGAGGGACTGATGATACGCAGTATTTT. The V gene is TRBV12-3 or TRBV12-4, the J gene TRBJ2-3; 10 bases are a match to TRBD2. This CDR3 contains 15 residues. The V segment lost 6 bases and the J segment 6 bases; nucleotides outside the gene matches: 9.

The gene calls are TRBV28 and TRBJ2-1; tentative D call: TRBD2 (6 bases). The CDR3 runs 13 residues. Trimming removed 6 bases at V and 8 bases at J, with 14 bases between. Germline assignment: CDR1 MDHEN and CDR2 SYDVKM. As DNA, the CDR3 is TGTGCCAGCAGGGAGGGCCCGGAGGATGAGCAGTTCTTC. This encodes CASREGPEDEQFF.